This T cell receptor beta chain was sequenced for a study of T cell responses to AZD1222 COVID-19 vaccine. Findings and caveats of the study: Unmutated variant regions reportedly attract nearly half of all spike-specific TCRs. Possibly, clonal diversity was underestimated; donors were largely white British and included more females.

The data were produced by immunoSEQ multiplex PCR, yet TCRdb's version contains in-frame clones alone and is incomplete. This table holds approximately 60,000 clones, around 75% found once. A remark on this clone: Its antigen is not identified.

This TCR derives from an adult in good health. The source material was peripheral blood, sampled on day 0 of AZD1222 vaccination.

The CDR3 sequence is CASSGSSGEQFF. CDR3 sequence (DNA): TGTGCCAGCAGCGGGTCTAGCGGTGAGCAGTTCTTC. The V call is TRBV5-4, the J call TRBJ2-1; 7 bases align to TRBD2. V was clipped by 4 bases and J by 9 bases; unmatched bases: 4. The germline V gene has CDR1 SGHNT and CDR2 YYREEE (reference sequence). There are 12 residues in the CDR3.